This T cell receptor (beta chain) is drawn from a study of blood T cell repertoires in COVID-19. The wider study: Italy, Spain and the United States were the sources of the convalescent and acute COVID-19 samples. PBMCs, B-cell-depleted T cells, or T cells were the source of the cDNA or gDNA that made up the material.

Profiled with immunoSEQ multiplex PCR; TCRdb holds only in-frame clones, not every one. The sample yields 150,000 or so clones, 87% seen once. Germline V gives CDR1 MNHEY, CDR2 SMNVEV (reference sequence). V lost 6 bases and J lost 8; bases outside the gene matches: 10. This CDR3 region has 14 residues. This TCR derives from a man older than 75 with acute or convalescent COVID-19. The sample was peripheral blood. The J gene is TRBJ1-1, the V gene TRBV27; 9 bases line up with TRBD1. CDR3 DNA sequence: TGTGCCAGCAGCCGGGACAGGGAAGTTTCGGAAGCTTTCTTT. Amino acids: CASSRDREVSEAFF.